These 19 T cell receptor beta chains were all obtained from the same sample, sequenced in a study of cytomegalovirus exposure and HLA in healthy donors. The study ran its PCR with 60 Vbeta and 13 Jbeta primers. TCRdb's copy holds only in-frame clones and misses some; the assay was immunoSEQ multiplex PCR. The sample includes about 160,000 clones, approximately 70% of them seen just once. The sample consisted of PBMCs. The receptor set was obtained from a man aged 40-49 years in good health and CMV-seropositive.

The chain has TRBV27 and TRBJ1-5; tentatively, D is TRBD1 (6 bases). Germline V CDR1 and CDR2: MNHEY, SMNVEV (reference sequence). This CDR3 has 14 amino acids. V lost 4 bases and J lost 0, with 7 bases in between. Here the CDR3 DNA reads TGTGCCAGCAGTTCACAGGGTAGCAATCAGCCCCAGCATTTT. This encodes CASSSQGSNQPQHF.

The chain is built from TRBV29-1 and TRBJ1-2; TRBD1 matches at 8 bases. Per germline, CDR1 SQVTM and CDR2 ANQGSEA. CDR3 size: 14 residues. V shed 4 bases, J shed 4 bases, and the junction held 8 bases outside the gene matches. In DNA, the CDR3 is TGCAGCGTTGTCCTACCCGGGACAGGCTATGGCTACACCTTC. Translating gives CSVVLPGTGYGYTF.

The gene calls are TRBV21-1 and TRBJ1-5; the D segment call TRBD1 is taken from the table without a DNA check. TRBV21-1 is a documented pseudogene. This CDR3 contains 15 residues. CDR3 nucleotides: TGTGCCAGCAGCAAAACAAGGGGTATCGATCAGCCCCAGCATTTT. As protein: CASSKTRGIDQPQHF.

This clone was counted between two and nine times. The chain carries TRBV6-5 and TRBJ1-5; D might be TRBD1 (6 bases). V lost 6 bases, J lost 9 bases, and 15 bases lay in between. Germline V lookup: CDR1 MNHEY, CDR2 SVGAGI. This CDR3 is built from 13 residues. For the CDR3, the DNA is TGTGCCAGCAGGATCGACAGGTTCTCGCCCCAGCATTTT. Encoded protein: CASRIDRFSPQHF.

This chain joins TRBV6-5 and TRBJ1-1; D remains unclear. V dropped 5 bases and J dropped 0 bases, with 10 bases sitting between them. The CDR3 totals 14 residues. The germline V gene encodes CDR1 MNHEY and CDR2 SVGAGI. The CDR3 loop is CASSPLAVNTEAFF. The CDR3 region has the DNA TGTGCCAGCAGTCCCCTGGCGGTGAACACTGAAGCTTTCTTT.

This rearrangement joins TRBV23-1 to TRBJ2-6; 7 nucleotides align to TRBD1. TRBV23-1 is flagged as an ORF with uncertain function. The CDR3 length is 17 residues. Germline trimming cut 3 bases from V and 2 bases from J; bases unmatched to any gene: 7. CDR3 in DNA: TGCGCCAGCAGTCAGAGGGGGCGCGGCGCTGGGGCCAACGTCCTGACTTTC. Amino acids: CASSQRGRGAGANVLTF.

This chain connects TRBV6-1 to TRBJ2-7, with D possibly TRBD2 on 7 matching bases. Looked up from germline, CDR1 is MNHNS and CDR2 is SASEGT. Trimming took 6 bases from V and 4 from J, leaving 16 bases between them. The length of the CDR3 is 14 residues. The CDR3 reads CASRGGGPGYEQYF. Here the CDR3 DNA reads TGTGCCAGCAGGGGAGGGGGTCCAGGATACGAGCAGTACTTC.

The V gene is TRBV9, the J gene TRBJ2-6; TRBD1 matches at 11 bases. V was pared by 3 bases and J by 0 bases, with 8 bases of the junction left unmatched. Germline CDR1 and CDR2: SGDLS and YYNGEE. The CDR3 contains 19 residues. The CDR3: CASSAVRGQGDSGANVLTF. CDR3 DNA: TGTGCCAGCAGCGCCGTTCGGGGACAGGGGGACTCTGGGGCCAACGTCCTGACTTTC.

J is TRBJ1-2 and V is TRBV19; 8 bases agree with TRBD1. V shed 5 bases and J 4 bases; nucleotides not matched to a gene: 12. The germline V gene encodes CDR1 LNHDA and CDR2 SQIVND (reference sequence). CDR3 length: 16 amino acids. CDR3 in amino acids: CASSLSRQGLGYGYTF. DNA of the CDR3: TGTGCCAGTAGTCTCTCTCGACAGGGGTTGGGCTATGGCTACACCTTC.

The rearrangement uses TRBV6-5 and TRBJ1-5; D call uncertain. The germline CDR1 and CDR2 sequences are MNHEY and SVGAGI. V lost 7 bases to trimming and J lost 2 bases, with 15 bases between them. The CDR3 is 15 residues long. CDR3 protein: CASNPDVGGNQPQHF. Written as DNA, the CDR3 is TGTGCCAGCAACCCCGACGTCGGAGGCAATCAGCCCCAGCATTTT.

The chain carries TRBV19 and TRBJ2-7; a possible D gene is TRBD1 (6 bases). The CDR3 runs 14 residues. V lost 5 bases and J lost 2, with 13 bases in between. CDR1 and CDR2 (germline): LNHDA, SQIVND (reference sequence). DNA for the CDR3: TGTGCCAGTAGTCCGACAGGTGTCGCCTACGAGCAGTACTTC. Translated, it gives CASSPTGVAYEQYF. The full variable domain, with the rest looked up from reference TRBV19 and TRBJ2-7, is DGGITQSPKYLFRKEGQNVTLSCEQNLNHDAMYWYRQDPGQGLRLIYYSQIVNDFQKGDIAEGYSVSREKKESFPLTVTSAQKNPTAFYLCASSPTGVAYEQYFGPGTRLTVT.

The V gene is TRBV10-3, the J gene TRBJ1-3; D perhaps matches TRBD1 (6 bases). This CDR3 has 16 amino acids. Trimming shortened V by 3 bases and J by 2 bases, and 14 bases separated the two germline ends. Germline V gene data show CDR1 as ENHRY and CDR2 as SYGVKD. The CDR3: CAISDVVQGAGNTIYF. In DNA, the CDR3 is TGTGCCATCAGTGATGTCGTACAGGGCGCTGGAAACACCATATATTTT.

This chain links TRBV2 with TRBJ1-2; no firm D call. V shed 11 bases and J shed 8 bases, with 15 bases lying between them. The CDR3 extends over 11 amino acids. From germline, CDR1 is SNHLY and CDR2 FYNNEI. The DNA for the CDR3 is TGTGCCGCCGAGGTGAGCGCGGGCTACACCTTC. Amino acid sequence: CAAEVSAGYTF.

This clone was counted a few times. The rearrangement links TRBV9 to TRBJ2-2, with D possibly TRBD2 on 6 matching bases. This CDR3 has 14 residues. V was clipped by 4 bases and J by 2 bases, with 9 bases between them. The germline CDR1 and CDR2 sequences are SGDLS and YYNGEE. The CDR3 nucleotides read TGTGCCAGCAGCCCTAGCGTAAACACCGGGGAGCTGTTTTTT. Residues: CASSPSVNTGELFF.

CDR3: CASSALGQLSGNTIYF. The CDR3 coding sequence is TGTGCCAGCAGTGCCCTGGGACAGCTCTCTGGAAACACCATATATTTT. The genes are TRBV6-1 and TRBJ1-3; 7 bases match TRBD1. The ends lost 4 bases at V and 0 bases at J; junction bases unmatched: 6. Per the germline V gene, CDR1 is MNHNS and CDR2 is SASEGT. This CDR3 is 16 amino acids long.

The chain couples TRBV19 to TRBJ1-3; the D gene is possibly TRBD1 (5 bases). CDR3 length equals 14 residues. CDR1 LNHDA and CDR2 SQIVND come from the germline V gene (reference sequence). V gave up 10 bases and J gave up 4 bases, with 17 bases separating them. CDR3 sequence (DNA): TGTGCCACCCAAACTGGGGGGTCCGGAAACACCATATATTTT. Protein sequence: CATQTGGSGNTIYF.

In this sample, this clone turned up a few times. V is TRBV15 and J is TRBJ1-2, with 9 bases matching TRBD1. The V segment lost 4 bases and the J segment 6 bases; nucleotides outside the gene matches: 9. This CDR3 spans 15 amino acids. Germline loops: CDR1 LNHNV, CDR2 YYDKDF (reference sequence). The CDR3 nucleotides are TGTGCCACCAGCAAAACTGGGGACAGGGTTGATGGCTACACCTTC. Translated, it gives CATSKTGDRVDGYTF. Looking up the rest from reference TRBV15 and TRBJ1-2 gives the full variable domain: DAMVIQNPRYQVTQFGKPVTLSCSQTLNHNVMYWYQQKSSQAPKLLFHYYDKDFNNEADTPDNFQSRRPNTSFCFLDIRSPGLGDTAMYLCATSKTGDRVDGYTFGSGTRLTVV.

The chain recombines TRBV19 with TRBJ2-2, with TRBD2 matching 7 bases. This CDR3 contains 14 residues. The junction had 14 bases not matched to a gene; V was cut back by 6 bases and J by 13 bases. CDR1 is LNHDA and CDR2 is SQIVND in the germline V gene (reference sequence). The CDR3 spells CASSMEREIRVLFF. Here the CDR3 DNA reads TGTGCCAGTAGCATGGAGCGGGAAATTAGGGTGCTGTTTTTT.

The chain carries TRBV6-5 and TRBJ2-7, with TRBD1 matching over 8 bases. Germline CDR1 reads MNHEY; CDR2 reads SVGAGI. This CDR3 region has 14 residues. The V gene end was trimmed by 8 bases and the J gene end by 5 bases; junction bases not matched to a gene: 11. DNA of the CDR3: TGTGCCAGCCGGACTGGGACAGGCAGTGACGAGCAGTACTTC. It yields the protein CASRTGTGSDEQYF.